The 30 T cell receptor beta chains below all came from one sample that was sequenced in a study of blood T cell repertoires in COVID-19. This table comes from immunoSEQ multiplex PCR, and its TCRdb copy is limited to in-frame clones, with some not included. The sample has over 200,000 clones; around nine tenths are singletons. The sequenced sample consisted of peripheral blood. These TCRs come from a man between 18 and 29 years old with active or convalescent COVID-19.

The gene calls are TRBV29-1 and TRBJ1-6; 10 bases are shared with TRBD1. CDR1 is SQVTM, CDR2 ANQGSEA, per germline. J was trimmed by 7 bases and V by 6 bases; bases with no gene match: 3. The CDR3 length is 13 residues. DNA for the CDR3: TGCAGCGTGGGGACAGGGGACAATTCACCCCTCCACTTT. Amino acid sequence: CSVGTGDNSPLHF.

This clone was recorded a few times. The rearrangement joins TRBV5-4 to TRBJ2-7; the match to TRBD2 covers 12 bases. This CDR3 is 15 amino acids long. Unmatched junction bases numbered 5, after V lost 4 bases and J lost 3 bases. Germline V gene sequence: CDR1 SGHNT, CDR2 YYREEE (reference sequence). The CDR3 spells CASSEETSGSYEQYF. In nucleotides, the CDR3 is TGTGCCAGCAGCGAAGAGACTAGCGGGAGCTACGAGCAGTACTTC.

The rearrangement uses TRBV18 and TRBJ1-5; D possibly corresponds to TRBD1 (5 bases). Germline values: CDR1 KGHSH, CDR2 LQKENI. V was pared by 5 bases and J by 4 bases, with 9 bases between. The CDR3 contains 13 residues. This CDR3 is CASSADRNQPQHF. CDR3 coding DNA: TGTGCCAGCTCAGCAGACAGAAATCAGCCCCAGCATTTT.

This chain links TRBV7-2 with TRBJ1-4, with TRBD1 as a possible D gene (5 bases). The CDR3 is 16 amino acids. Germline CDR1 SGHTA, CDR2 FQGNSA. The germline V and J ends were trimmed by 2 bases and 2 bases, with 12 bases remaining between them. In DNA, the CDR3 is TGTGCCAGCAGCTTACAGGGAAGGAAGACTAATGAAAAACTGTTTTTT. This encodes CASSLQGRKTNEKLFF.

This clone was seen only a few times. This chain links TRBV11-2 with TRBJ1-1; 10 bases are shared with TRBD1. Germline CDR1 and CDR2: SGHAT and FQNNGV. The ends lost 3 bases at V and 1 base at J; junction bases unmatched: 2. CDR3 size: 15 residues. The chain's CDR3 is CASSLWTGGNTEAFF. In DNA form, the CDR3 reads TGTGCCAGCAGCTTGTGGACAGGGGGGAACACTGAAGCTTTCTTT.

This clone was seen a few times. V gene TRBV5-4 combines with J gene TRBJ1-6, with TRBD1 as a possible D gene (5 bases). V was trimmed by 4 bases and J by 7 bases, leaving 18 bases between them. CDR3 length: 16 residues. The germline CDR1 and CDR2 sequences are SGHNT and YYREEE (reference sequence). The CDR3 sequence is CASSTRDTGGNSPLHF. CDR3 DNA: TGTGCCAGCAGCACCAGGGATACGGGGGGGAATTCACCCCTCCACTTT.

The chain couples TRBV30 to TRBJ2-1, with 7 bases that match TRBD1. The CDR3 is 15 amino acids. Germline CDR1 is GTSNPN and CDR2 is SVGIG (reference sequence). Unmatched junction bases numbered 7, after V lost 4 bases and J lost 1 base. The CDR3 loop reads CAWIDPGQSYNEQFF. CDR3 bases: TGTGCCTGGATCGATCCGGGACAGTCCTACAATGAGCAGTTCTTC. The full variable domain, rest sourced from reference TRBV30 and TRBJ2-1, is SQTIHQWPATLVQPVGSPLSLECTVEGTSNPNLYWYRQAAGRGLQLLFYSVGIGQISSEVPQNLSASRPQDRQFILSSKKLLLSDSGFYLCAWIDPGQSYNEQFFGPGTRLTVL.

V is TRBV9 and J is TRBJ2-4; maybe TRBD1 (7 bases). Deletions cut 3 bases from V and 11 bases from J, with 21 bases between. Germline V CDR1 and CDR2: SGDLS, YYNGEE. The CDR3 is 15 residues long. CDR3 coding DNA: TGTGCCAGCAGCGCTACCGGGGGACAGTTGCCGTTTCAGTACTTC. This translates into CASSATGGQLPFQYF.

The chain recombines TRBV27 with TRBJ2-7; 10 bases are a match to TRBD2. After removal of 11 bases from V and 3 bases from J, the junction contained 7 bases not matched to a gene. Germline values: CDR1 MNHEY, CDR2 SMNVEV (reference sequence). This CDR3 has 13 amino acids. The chain's CDR3 is CAGPAGGIYEQYF. CDR3 nucleotides: TGTGCCGGACCAGCGGGAGGGATCTACGAGCAGTACTTC.

The chain recombines TRBV11-3 with TRBJ2-7, with TRBD2 identical over 9 bases. In germline, CDR1 is SGHNT, CDR2 YENEEA. This CDR3 contains 15 residues. Germline trimming cut 5 bases from V and 5 bases from J; bases unmatched to any gene: 10. The CDR3 loop is CASSASSGTSHEQYF. The CDR3 DNA is TGTGCCAGCAGCGCATCTAGCGGGACTTCTCACGAGCAGTACTTC. Variable domain in full (rest from reference TRBV11-3 and TRBJ2-7): EAGVVQSPRYKIIEKKQPVAFWCNPISGHNTLYWYLQNLGQGPELLIRYENEEAVDDSQLPKDRFSAERLKGVDSTLKIQPAELGDSAVYLCASSASSGTSHEQYFGPGTRLTVT.

The chain joins TRBV19 to TRBJ2-1, with 12 positions matching TRBD2. CDR3 length equals 15 residues. Trimming cost V 3 bases and J 6 bases; bases outside gene matches: 3. In germline, CDR1 is LNHDA, CDR2 SQIVND (reference sequence). As DNA, the CDR3 is TGTGCCAGTAGTATTAGACTAGCGGGAGCCAATGAGCAGTTCTTC. Protein product: CASSIRLAGANEQFF.

The gene calls are TRBV2 and TRBJ1-1; perhaps TRBD1 as D (6 bases). Germline V gives CDR1 SNHLY, CDR2 FYNNEI. This CDR3 spans 13 amino acids. V was shortened by 0 bases and J by 4 bases, with 6 bases between the two germline ends. The CDR3 DNA sequence: TGTGCCAGCAGTGAAGCAGGGGGCACTGAAGCTTTCTTT. Its translation: CASSEAGGTEAFF.

This clone was recorded once. J is TRBJ2-1 and V is TRBV19; the match to TRBD2 covers 7 bases. J lost 6 bases, V lost 3 bases, and 5 bases had no gene match. Germline CDR1 LNHDA, CDR2 SQIVND (reference sequence). This CDR3 has 14 amino acids. Here the CDR3 reads CASSIRRELNEQFF. The CDR3 DNA reads as TGTGCCAGTAGTATTCGGCGGGAGCTCAATGAGCAGTTCTTC.

V is TRBV4-2 and J is TRBJ2-1; no clear D gene. CDR1 and CDR2 (germline): LGHNA, YNFKEQ. Trimming took off 4 bases at V and 12 bases at J, with 13 bases between the two ends. The CDR3 runs 12 residues. CDR3 bases: TGTGCCAGCAGCCCCGCCGGGTACGGGCAGTTCTTC. It codes for CASSPAGYGQFF.

The V gene is TRBV5-4, the J gene TRBJ2-3; TRBD1 is a possible D gene (6 bases). Germline-derived CDR1 and CDR2 are SGHNT and YYREEE (reference sequence). The CDR3 contains 17 residues. The germline V and J ends were trimmed by 5 bases and 6 bases, with 25 bases remaining between them. CDR3 region: CASRPRRTDVYLDTQYF. CDR3 bases: TGTGCCAGCAGGCCCCGCCGGACAGACGTGTATCTGGATACGCAGTATTTT.

The J gene is TRBJ1-1, the V gene TRBV6-1; a weak D match, TRBD1 (5 bases). In germline, CDR1 is MNHNS, CDR2 SASEGT. Trimming removed 1 base from V and 10 bases from J, with 10 bases in between. CDR3 size: 12 residues. In DNA, the CDR3 is TGTGCCAGCAGTGAAGGACAGCCGGTAGCTTTCTTT. This sequence encodes CASSEGQPVAFF.

The V gene is TRBV29-1, the J gene TRBJ1-5; 7 nucleotides agree with TRBD1. The CDR3 contains 12 residues. Germline trimming cut 6 bases from V and 4 bases from J; bases unmatched to any gene: 3. In germline, CDR1 is SQVTM, CDR2 ANQGSEA. CDR3 protein: CSVGTENQPQHF. CDR3 in DNA: TGCAGCGTCGGGACAGAGAATCAGCCCCAGCATTTT. Full variable domain (outside the CDR3, taken from reference TRBV29-1 and TRBJ1-5): SAVISQKPSRDICQRGTSLTIQCQVDSQVTMMFWYRQQPGQSLTLIATANQGSEATYESGFVIDKFPISRPNLTFSTLTVSNMSPEDSSIYLCSVGTENQPQHFGDGTRLSIL.

The J gene is TRBJ1-1, the V gene TRBV4-2; D ambiguous. This CDR3 is built from 15 residues. Trimming cost V 0 bases and J 4 bases, with 12 bases left between them. Looked up from germline, CDR1 is LGHNA and CDR2 is YNFKEQ. The CDR3 spells CASSQDPGWSTEAFF. The DNA for the CDR3 is TGTGCCAGCAGCCAAGATCCGGGTTGGAGCACTGAAGCTTTCTTT.

The V call is TRBV14, the J call TRBJ1-2; D unresolved. The CDR3 runs to 13 residues. Germline V gene data show CDR1 as SGHDN and CDR2 as FVKESK. Trimming left V 0 bases short and J 4 bases short, with 6 bases between. CDR3 sequence (DNA): TGTGCCAGCAGCCAAGATCTTTTCTATGGCTACACCTTC. It encodes CASSQDLFYGYTF.

The J gene is TRBJ1-1, the V gene TRBV30; TRBD1 agrees at 7 bases. The CDR3 length is 14 residues. CDR1 and CDR2 (germline): GTSNPN, SVGIG (reference sequence). Trimming cost V 3 bases and J 6 bases; bases outside gene matches: 10. CDR3 sequence (DNA): TGTGCCTGGAGCCTGACAGGGTACGGCGCTGAAGCTTTCTTT. Translation gives CAWSLTGYGAEAFF.

This sequence joins TRBV28 and TRBJ2-6; unclear D gene. Germline assignment: CDR1 MDHEN and CDR2 SYDVKM. The CDR3 covers 14 residues. Between the trimmed V and J ends, which lost 6 bases and 0 bases, there was a span of 6 bases. This CDR3 is CASRDISGANVLTF. The DNA of the CDR3 is TGTGCCAGCAGAGACATCTCTGGGGCCAACGTCCTGACTTTC.

This chain links TRBV7-9 with TRBJ2-3; 8 bases are shared with TRBD2. The CDR3 covers 15 residues. The V gene end was trimmed by 4 bases and the J gene end by 3 bases; junction bases not matched to a gene: 6. Germline V gene data show CDR1 as SEHNR and CDR2 as FQNEAQ (reference sequence). CDR3 region: CASSSSGSSTDTQYF. CDR3 bases: TGTGCCAGCAGCTCCAGCGGGAGTTCTACAGATACGCAGTATTTT. Full variable domain (missing parts from reference TRBV7-9 and TRBJ2-3): DTGVSQNPRHKITKRGQNVTFRCDPISEHNRLYWYRQTLGQGPEFLTYFQNEAQLEKSRLLSDRFSAERPKGSFSTLEIQRTEQGDSAMYLCASSSSGSSTDTQYFGPGTRLTVL.

V usage is TRBV27 and J usage is TRBJ2-7, with a weak D call TRBD1 (7 bases). CDR1 MNHEY and CDR2 SMNVEV come from the germline V gene (reference sequence). Trimming cost V 2 bases and J 2 bases, with 13 bases left between them. The CDR3 is 15 residues long. CDR3 coding DNA: TGTGCCAGCAGTTTAGGCGGCAGGGGGGCCTACGAGCAGTACTTC. It is translated as CASSLGGRGAYEQYF.

The V call is TRBV6-1, the J call TRBJ2-1, with D tentatively TRBD2 (6 bases). Trimming left V 0 bases short and J 6 bases short, with 12 bases between. This CDR3 contains 15 residues. Germline V CDR1 and CDR2: MNHNS, SASEGT. CDR3 sequence reads: CASSEARGRINEQFF. In nucleotides, the CDR3 is TGTGCCAGCAGTGAAGCGCGGGGTAGGATCAATGAGCAGTTCTTC.

This clone came up once. This sequence joins TRBV12-3 or TRBV12-4 and TRBJ2-1, with D unclear. Trimming stripped 7 bases from V and 7 bases from J, with 14 bases between. The CDR3 is 13 amino acids. The CDR3 nucleotides are TGTGCCAGCACCACTTTTCACGTTAATGAGCAGTTCTTC. Protein sequence: CASTTFHVNEQFF.

The chain uses TRBV18 and TRBJ2-1, with TRBD2 matching 8 bases. V dropped 2 bases and J dropped 0; count of bases not matched to a gene: 21. This CDR3 is 22 amino acids long. CDR1 and CDR2 from the germline V gene are KGHSH and LQKENI. The CDR3 DNA reads TGTGCCAGCTCACCAACCCGATCGCCTAGCGTCGGGAGGGCGTCCTCCTACAATGAGCAGTTCTTC. Its translation is CASSPTRSPSVGRASSYNEQFF.

This clone has only one observation. The V and J genes are TRBV19 and TRBJ2-5; perhaps TRBD1 as D (5 bases). Germline CDR1 reads LNHDA; CDR2 reads SQIVND (reference sequence). The CDR3 has 15 amino acids. The V end lost 4 bases, the J end lost 5 bases, and 17 bases lay between the germline ends. CDR3 in amino acids: CASSNGQGVRETQYF. The CDR3, as DNA: TGTGCCAGTAGTAATGGGCAGGGCGTCCGGGAGACCCAGTACTTC.

The chain uses TRBV28 and TRBJ1-2; 8 bases align to TRBD1. Germline V gene data show CDR1 as MDHEN and CDR2 as SYDVKM. The CDR3 length is 14 residues. The junction had 8 bases not matched to a gene; V was cut back by 3 bases and J by 8 bases. This chain's CDR3 is CASSLDRASRGYTF. CDR3 nucleotide sequence: TGTGCCAGCAGTTTGGACAGGGCATCGAGAGGCTACACCTTC.

The chain employs TRBV11-1 and TRBJ2-3; D ambiguous. This CDR3 has 15 residues. The V gene's germline CDR1 is SGHAT and CDR2 FQDESV (reference sequence). V was clipped by 1 base and J by 0 bases, with 8 bases between them. CDR3 coding DNA: TGTGCCAGCAGCTTAGGGGCTTGGAGCACAGATACGCAGTATTTT. Translated: CASSLGAWSTDTQYF.

This clone was seen once. The chain uses TRBV18 and TRBJ2-1, with TRBD2 identical over 8 bases. The V gene end was trimmed by 6 bases and the J gene end by 5 bases; junction bases not matched to a gene: 12. This CDR3 spans 16 amino acids. Germline CDR1 KGHSH, CDR2 LQKENI. Here the CDR3 reads CASSPVMSGRDNEQFF. The CDR3 DNA follows: TGTGCCAGCTCGCCCGTCATGAGCGGGAGAGACAATGAGCAGTTCTTC.